These 25 T cell receptor beta chains came from one sample sequenced in a study of blood T cell repertoires in COVID-19 (dated by TCRdb to 2018 to 2020). To prepare the library, the immunoSEQ multiplex PCR assay was applied. In TCRdb, the immuneACCESS table is reduced to in-frame sequences with V and J assigned. These tables do not hold every clone; where another copy was compared, an unresolved V gene accounts for under half, and the others remain unexplained. The sample includes 120,000 or so clones, with approximately 80% observed a single time. In total, the top ten clones hold around 2.5% of the sample. Specimen: peripheral blood. Receptors originate from a man between 50 and 59 years old with acute or convalescent COVID-19.

This clone has only one observation. The J gene is TRBJ1-1, the V gene TRBV18; perhaps TRBD1 as D (6 bases). V gave up 0 bases and J gave up 3 bases, with 11 bases separating them. This CDR3 has 15 residues. CDR1 is KGHSH, CDR2 LQKENI, per germline. CDR3 in amino acids: CASSPPAGADTEAFF. CDR3 DNA: TGTGCCAGCTCACCACCGGCGGGGGCAGACACTGAAGCTTTCTTT.

The chain recombines TRBV28 with TRBJ1-1; perhaps TRBD1 as D (5 bases). In germline, CDR1 is MDHEN, CDR2 SYDVKM. Trimming shortened V by 2 bases and J by 11 bases, and 15 bases separated the two germline ends. This CDR3 region has 13 residues. The CDR3 DNA reads as TGTGCCAGCAGTTTACCATTGGGGGGTACGGCTTTCTTT. Protein sequence: CASSLPLGGTAFF.

The chain carries TRBV5-1 and TRBJ1-6; no clear D gene. Deletions cut 5 bases from V and 10 bases from J, with 7 bases between. Germline V lookup: CDR1 SGHRS, CDR2 YFSETQ. CDR3 size: 11 residues. CDR3 sequence: CASRPRSPLHF. CDR3 bases: TGCGCCAGCAGGCCGAGGTCACCCCTCCACTTT.

This chain uses TRBV28 with TRBJ1-5; possible D gene TRBD1, 6 bases. The CDR3 totals 15 residues. Between the trimmed V and J ends, which lost 3 bases and 4 bases, there was a span of 13 bases. Germline CDR1 and CDR2: MDHEN and SYDVKM. Here the CDR3 DNA reads TGTGCCAGCAGTTTCTGGGCCCAGGGGAATCAGCCCCAGCATTTT. It codes for CASSFWAQGNQPQHF. The full variable domain, in which reference TRBV28 and TRBJ1-5 provide the parts outside the CDR3, is DVKVTQSSRYLVKRTGEKVFLECVQDMDHENMFWYRQDPGLGLRLIYFSYDVKMKEKGDIPEGYSVSREKKERFSLILESASTNQTSMYLCASSFWAQGNQPQHFGDGTRLSIL.

V usage is TRBV28 and J usage is TRBJ2-3; 9 bases are a match to TRBD1. V was clipped by 7 bases and J by 4 bases; unmatched bases: 12. The CDR3 has 16 amino acids. Germline CDR1 is MDHEN and CDR2 is SYDVKM. The CDR3 DNA follows: TGTGCCAGCACCCAAGGAACAGGGGGCGCGGCAGATACGCAGTATTTT. It translates to CASTQGTGGAADTQYF. Full variable domain (rest looked up from reference TRBV28 and TRBJ2-3): DVKVTQSSRYLVKRTGEKVFLECVQDMDHENMFWYRQDPGLGLRLIYFSYDVKMKEKGDIPEGYSVSREKKERFSLILESASTNQTSMYLCASTQGTGGAADTQYFGPGTRLTVL.

The chain joins TRBV2 to TRBJ1-2; 7 bases line up with TRBD1. Trimming at V came to 5 bases and at J to 4 bases, leaving 7 bases not matched to a gene. The CDR3 runs to 14 residues. Germline CDR1 is SNHLY and CDR2 is FYNNEI. CDR3 sequence (DNA): TGTGCCAGCAGTTTTACAGGGGACCCCTATGGCTACACCTTC. This encodes CASSFTGDPYGYTF.

A single count supports this clone. The V call is TRBV19, the J call TRBJ1-1; 7 nucleotides match TRBD1. CDR3 length equals 15 residues. Trimming at V came to 6 bases and at J to 1 base, leaving 8 bases not matched to a gene. Germline CDR1 is LNHDA and CDR2 is SQIVND (reference sequence). In DNA, the CDR3 is TGTGCCAGTAGGACCCGACAGGGACAGAACACTGAAGCTTTCTTT. Its translation: CASRTRQGQNTEAFF.

This clone was detected a few times. The chain combines TRBV9 with TRBJ2-3; no firm D call. Trimming left V 0 bases short and J 0 bases short, with 8 bases between. The CDR3 has 15 amino acids. Germline lookup yields CDR1 SGDLS and CDR2 YYNGEE. The CDR3 bases are TGTGCCAGCAGCGTAGCCCCCGCGAGCACAGATACGCAGTATTTT. It translates to CASSVAPASTDTQYF.

The genes are TRBV4-2 and TRBJ1-1, with TRBD1 matching 7 bases. V trimming: 2 bases; J trimming: 3 bases; junction bases outside the gene matches: 9. The CDR3 totals 16 residues. Germline CDR1 reads LGHNA; CDR2 reads YNFKEQ. The CDR3 loop reads CASSQRYRGGYTEAFF. The DNA for the CDR3 is TGTGCCAGCAGCCAAAGGTACAGGGGCGGGTACACTGAAGCTTTCTTT.

This clone has just a few counts. This chain connects TRBV29-1 to TRBJ2-7; D may be TRBD2 (5 bases). The germline V gene encodes CDR1 SQVTM and CDR2 ANQGSEA. This CDR3 has 14 residues. V was shortened by 4 bases and J by 5 bases, with 18 bases between the two germline ends. For the CDR3, the DNA is TGCAGCGTTGTTGATAATTCATCTAGCAACGAGCAGTACTTC. Translation gives CSVVDNSSSNEQYF.

J is TRBJ2-6 and V is TRBV15, with TRBD1 as a possible D gene (6 bases). Trimming shortened V by 1 base and J by 4 bases, and 17 bases separated the two germline ends. The CDR3 covers 18 residues. Per germline, CDR1 LNHNV and CDR2 YYDKDF (reference sequence). The CDR3 bases are TGTGCCACCAGCAGAGTTACACTTACAGGGCCCGGGGCCAACGTCCTGACTTTC. It specifies CATSRVTLTGPGANVLTF.

The chain carries TRBV6-1 and TRBJ2-7, with 8 bases aligning to TRBD1. The V segment lost 1 base and the J segment 7 bases; nucleotides outside the gene matches: 9. Germline CDR1 is MNHNS and CDR2 is SASEGT. This CDR3 has 15 amino acids. The CDR3 DNA reads TGTGCCAGCAGTGAAGGCCGGCAGGGGGCGCGGGAGCAGTACTTC. Encoded protein: CASSEGRQGAREQYF.

The chain uses TRBV5-6 and TRBJ1-5; the D is unclear. V was clipped by 2 bases and J by 7 bases, with 10 bases between them. In germline, CDR1 is SGHDT, CDR2 YYEEEE. The CDR3 covers 13 residues. CDR3 nucleotide sequence: TGTGCCAGCAGCTTTAGTTCAGCGCAGCCCCAGCATTTT. As protein: CASSFSSAQPQHF.

V and J are TRBV21-1 and TRBJ2-2; the D segment call TRBD1 is taken from the table without a DNA check. TRBV21-1 is a recognized pseudogene. This CDR3 comprises 18 residues. The CDR3 nucleotides read TGTGCCAGCAGCACCTTTCCCGGGACACCCCCATTGAGCGGGGAGCTGTTTTTT. Translating it yields CASSTFPGTPPLSGELFF.

This clone was picked up many times. The chain joins TRBV7-6 to TRBJ2-7; 7 bases are shared with TRBD2. The junction had 16 bases not matched to a gene; V was cut back by 1 base and J by 4 bases. Germline V gives CDR1 SGHVS, CDR2 FNYEAQ. The CDR3 consists of 18 residues. CDR3 bases: TGTGCCAGCAGCTTAGAGACTGGTAGGCTAGCGGACCTTTACGAGCAGTACTTC. It codes for CASSLETGRLADLYEQYF.

As for this clone: A much larger clone lies one base from this, so it may be a read error. Within the sample, other DNA sequences also encode this same CDR3. V usage is TRBV5-5 and J usage is TRBJ2-7; maybe TRBD1 (6 bases). This CDR3 is built from 14 residues. Germline V gene lookup returns CDR1 SGHKS and CDR2 YYEKEE (reference sequence). The V gene lost 0 bases and the J gene lost 3 bases, with 10 bases spanning the gap. CDR3 in DNA: TGTGCCAGCAGCTTGGGACAGGCTAACTACGAGCAGTACTTC. Amino acids: CASSLGQANYEQYF. Complete variable domain (other parts from reference TRBV5-5 and TRBJ2-7): DAGVTQSPTHLIKTRGQQVTLRCSPISGHKSVSWYQQVLGQGPQFIFQYYEKEERGRGNFPDRFSARQFPNYSSELNVNALLLGDSALYLCASSLGQANYEQYFGPGTRLTVT.

V and J are TRBV14 and TRBJ2-1, with D perhaps matching TRBD2 (5 bases). The CDR3 is 13 residues long. Trimming took off 4 bases at V and 11 bases at J, with 15 bases between the two ends. Germline loops: CDR1 SGHDN, CDR2 FVKESK. The CDR3 DNA follows: TGTGCCAGCAGCCTCCGGACTGGATCTAAGCAGTTCTTC. It specifies CASSLRTGSKQFF. Using reference TRBV14 and TRBJ2-1 for the parts outside the CDR3, the full variable domain is EAGVTQFPSHSVIEKGQTVTLRCDPISGHDNLYWYRRVMGKEIKFLLHFVKESKQDESGMPNNRFLAERTGGTYSTLKVQPAELEDSGVYFCASSLRTGSKQFFGPGTRLTVL.

The V call is TRBV5-6, the J call TRBJ2-3, with 11 bases identical to TRBD2. The trim removed 5 bases at V and 2 bases at J, leaving 7 bases unmatched. Germline lookup yields CDR1 SGHDT and CDR2 YYEEEE. This CDR3 spans 16 amino acids. CDR3 in amino acids: CASSRRLAGFTDTQYF. The CDR3 region has the DNA TGTGCCAGCAGTCGCCGACTAGCGGGATTCACAGATACGCAGTATTTT.

The chain couples TRBV4-1 to TRBJ2-7; 8 bases align to TRBD1. CDR3 size: 15 residues. Germline loops: CDR1 MGHRA, CDR2 YSYEKL. J lost 3 bases, V lost 2 bases, and 6 bases had no gene match. The CDR3 spells CASSQLLTGDYEQYF. The CDR3 DNA reads as TGCGCCAGCAGCCAACTGTTGACAGGGGACTACGAGCAGTACTTC.

J is TRBJ2-3 and V is TRBV19, with TRBD2 identical over 10 bases. This CDR3 region has 16 residues. V trimming: 5 bases; J trimming: 4 bases; junction bases outside the gene matches: 9. Per the germline V gene, CDR1 is LNHDA and CDR2 is SQIVND (reference sequence). The DNA of the CDR3 is TGTGCCAGTAGTGTCCTAGCGGGAGATCCGGCAGATACGCAGTATTTT. This gives the protein CASSVLAGDPADTQYF.

The rearrangement links TRBV28 to TRBJ2-1, with 12 bases lining up with TRBD2. CDR3 length: 18 amino acids. V shed 5 bases and J 8 bases; nucleotides not matched to a gene: 16. The V gene's germline CDR1 is MDHEN and CDR2 SYDVKM. CDR3 loop: CASSPTSGSRPGSDEQFF. The CDR3 nucleotides are TGTGCCAGCAGTCCGACTAGCGGGAGCAGACCCGGGTCGGATGAGCAGTTCTTC.

This clone was picked up one time. J is TRBJ2-3 and V is TRBV29-1; a weak D match, TRBD2 (6 bases). The V end was cut by 4 bases, the J end by 2 bases, with 19 bases between. The germline CDR1 and CDR2 sequences are SQVTM and ANQGSEA. The CDR3 is 16 amino acids. CDR3 nucleotides: TGCAGCGTTGTGGTGGGGGGAGGAGAAAACACAGATACGCAGTATTTT. This codes for CSVVVGGGENTDTQYF.

The chain links TRBV27 to TRBJ2-7, with D possibly TRBD2 on 6 matching bases. Trimming shortened V by 2 bases and J by 1 base, and 6 bases separated the two germline ends. CDR3 length: 13 residues. Germline V gene lookup returns CDR1 MNHEY and CDR2 SMNVEV (reference sequence). CDR3 sequence reads: CASSLGGSYEQYF. The CDR3 DNA follows: TGTGCCAGCAGTTTAGGAGGGTCCTACGAGCAGTACTTC.

J is TRBJ1-2 and V is TRBV18; TRBD1 matches 11 bases. V trimming: 5 bases; J trimming: 4 bases; junction bases outside the gene matches: 6. The CDR3 contains 15 residues. Germline CDR1 is KGHSH and CDR2 is LQKENI. The CDR3 DNA follows: TGTGCCAGCTCATTCGGACAGGGGGCTATCTATGGCTACACCTTC. Translation: CASSFGQGAIYGYTF.

The V call is TRBV12-3 or TRBV12-4, the J call TRBJ1-1; the D is unclear. This CDR3 region has 11 residues. The V gene lost 7 bases and the J gene lost 5 bases, with 8 bases spanning the gap. The CDR3 DNA reads TGTGCCAGCAAAGGGAGGACTGAAGCTTTCTTT. It is translated as CASKGRTEAFF.